The clone carrying this T cell receptor (beta chain) was seen a few times. Its target is not known. The CDR3 is made up of 14 amino acids. Germline CDR1 and CDR2: MNHEY and SMNVEV (reference sequence). V was trimmed by 0 bases and J by 6 bases, leaving 12 bases between them. The sample is drawn from a study of early T cells in non-severe SARS-CoV-2 infection. In the study overall: Chains stayed unpaired after sequencing of bulk RNA from unsorted whole blood. Study-level results: VDJdb matches were skewed toward anti-spike CD8 T cell responses.

Unique molecular identifier tags were affixed to discrete cDNA molecules. MiXCR, run by TCRdb on the 5' RACE reads, gives a single entry per CDR3 protein. The profile shows roughly 50,000 distinct CDR3 sequences, 7.7% of them singletons. The gene calls are TRBV27 and TRBJ2-7, with D perhaps TRBD1 (6 bases). The receptor was isolated from an adult who was a healthcare worker with PCR-confirmed SARS-CoV-2 infection or an uninfected control (not recorded which). Sequenced here: whole blood, sampled at baseline. CDR3 protein: CASSLSQGLREQYF. DNA of the CDR3: TGTGCCAGCAGTTTATCACAGGGTTTACGCGAGCAGTACTTC.